This T cell receptor beta chain was retrieved from a study of technical replicates of blood from several donors. Germline V gene sequence: CDR1 SGHRS, CDR2 YFSETQ. The CDR3 has 14 residues. V was pared by 0 bases and J by 8 bases, with 14 bases between. Profiling relied on immunoSEQ multiplex PCR, and the TCRdb table lists in-frame clones only, not all of them. Among 78,000 or so clones listed, roughly nine tenths were seen once. Input material: T cells isolated from PBMCs. The receptor was derived from a human donor in good health. Some clones in this sample may be carry-over from other donors' samples. The chain joins TRBV5-1 to TRBJ1-2; TRBD1 might be the D (6 bases). This CDR3 reads CASSLEVAGGGYTF. The CDR3 DNA sequence: TGCGCCAGCAGCTTGGAAGTCGCGGGGGGCGGCTACACCTTC. Combining the CDR3 with reference TRBV5-1 and TRBJ1-2 gives the whole variable domain KAGVTQTPRYLIKTRGQQVTLSCSPISGHRSVSWYQQTPGQGLQFLFEYFSETQRNKGNFPGRFSGRQFSNSRSEMNVSTLELGDSALYLCASSLEVAGGGYTFGSGTRLTVV.